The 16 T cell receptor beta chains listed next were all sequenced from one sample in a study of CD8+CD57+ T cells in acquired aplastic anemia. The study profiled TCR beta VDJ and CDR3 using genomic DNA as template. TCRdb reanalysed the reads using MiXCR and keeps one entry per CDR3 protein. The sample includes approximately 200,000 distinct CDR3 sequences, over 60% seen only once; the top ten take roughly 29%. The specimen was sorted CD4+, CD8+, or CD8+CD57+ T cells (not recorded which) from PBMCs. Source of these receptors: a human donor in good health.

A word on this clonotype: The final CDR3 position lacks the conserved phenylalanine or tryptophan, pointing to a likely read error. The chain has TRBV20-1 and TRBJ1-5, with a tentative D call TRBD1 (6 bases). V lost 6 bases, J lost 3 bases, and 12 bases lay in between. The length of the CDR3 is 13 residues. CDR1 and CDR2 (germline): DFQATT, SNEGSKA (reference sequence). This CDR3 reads CSARGEDNQPQHL. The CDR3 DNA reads TGCAGTGCAAGGGGGGAGGACAATCAGCCCCAGCATCTT.

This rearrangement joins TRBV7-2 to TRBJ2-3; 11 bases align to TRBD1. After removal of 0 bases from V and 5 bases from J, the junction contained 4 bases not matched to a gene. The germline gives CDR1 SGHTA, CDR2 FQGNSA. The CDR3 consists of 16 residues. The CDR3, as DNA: TGTGCCAGCAGCTTAGCGGACAGGGGGCAGGGAGATACGCAGTATTTT. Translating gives CASSLADRGQGDTQYF.

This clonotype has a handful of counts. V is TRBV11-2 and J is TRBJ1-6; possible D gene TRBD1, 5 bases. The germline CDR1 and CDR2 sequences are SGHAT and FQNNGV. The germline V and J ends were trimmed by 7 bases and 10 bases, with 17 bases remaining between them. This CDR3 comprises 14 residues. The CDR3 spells CASNSDSLNSPLHF. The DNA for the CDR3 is TGTGCCAGCAACTCCGACAGCCTTAACTCACCCCTCCACTTT.

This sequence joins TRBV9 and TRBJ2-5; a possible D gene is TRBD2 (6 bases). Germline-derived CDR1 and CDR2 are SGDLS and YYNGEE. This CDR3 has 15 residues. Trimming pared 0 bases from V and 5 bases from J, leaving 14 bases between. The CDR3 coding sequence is TGTGCCAGCAGCGTAGCTCAGACGGGGGACGAGACCCAGTACTTC. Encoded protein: CASSVAQTGDETQYF.

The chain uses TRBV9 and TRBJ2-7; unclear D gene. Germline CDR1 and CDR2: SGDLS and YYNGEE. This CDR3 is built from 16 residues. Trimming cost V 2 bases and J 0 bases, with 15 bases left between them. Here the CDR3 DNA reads TGTGCCAGCAGCGTGGAACCGAGACGACCCTCCTACGAGCAGTACTTC. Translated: CASSVEPRRPSYEQYF.

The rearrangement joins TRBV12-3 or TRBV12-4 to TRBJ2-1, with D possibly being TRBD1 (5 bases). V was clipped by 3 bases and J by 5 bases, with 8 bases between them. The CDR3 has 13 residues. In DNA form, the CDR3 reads TGTGCCAGCAGTTTGGGGCAGCACAATGAGCAGTTCTTC. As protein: CASSLGQHNEQFF.

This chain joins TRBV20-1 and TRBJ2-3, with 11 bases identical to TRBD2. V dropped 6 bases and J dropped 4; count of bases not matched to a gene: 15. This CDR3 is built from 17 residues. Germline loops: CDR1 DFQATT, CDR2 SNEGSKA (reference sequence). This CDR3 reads CSAPGRPSGRSADTQYF. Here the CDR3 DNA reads TGCAGTGCCCCTGGCCGTCCTAGCGGGAGGTCGGCAGATACGCAGTATTTT.

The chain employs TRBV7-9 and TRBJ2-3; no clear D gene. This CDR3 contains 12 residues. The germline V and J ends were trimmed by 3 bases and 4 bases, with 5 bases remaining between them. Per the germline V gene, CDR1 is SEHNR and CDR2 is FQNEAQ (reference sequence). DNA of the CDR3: TGTGCCAGCAGCTTTGAAGCAGATACGCAGTATTTT. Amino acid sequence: CASSFEADTQYF.

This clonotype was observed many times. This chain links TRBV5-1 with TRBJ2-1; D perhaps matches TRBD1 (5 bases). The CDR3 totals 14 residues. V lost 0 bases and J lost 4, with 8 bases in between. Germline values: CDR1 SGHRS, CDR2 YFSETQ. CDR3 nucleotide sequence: TGCGCCAGCAGCTTGGACTCAGGGTACAATGAGCAGTTCTTC. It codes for CASSLDSGYNEQFF.

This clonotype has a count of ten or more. CDR3 sequence: CASSLPTSGIVNEQFF. The CDR3 DNA sequence: TGTGCCAGCAGCTTACCGACTAGCGGGATTGTTAATGAGCAGTTCTTC. V is TRBV7-9 and J is TRBJ2-1; the match to TRBD2 covers 11 bases. The ends lost 2 bases at V and 7 bases at J; junction bases unmatched: 7. The CDR3 sequence is 16 residues long. In germline, CDR1 is SEHNR, CDR2 FQNEAQ (reference sequence).

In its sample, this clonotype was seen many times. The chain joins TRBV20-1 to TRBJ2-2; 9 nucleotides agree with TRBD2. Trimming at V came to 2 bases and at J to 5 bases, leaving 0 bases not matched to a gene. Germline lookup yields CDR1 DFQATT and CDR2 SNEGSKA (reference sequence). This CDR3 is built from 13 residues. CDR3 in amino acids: CSARTSGTGELFF. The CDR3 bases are TGCAGTGCTAGAACTAGCGGGACCGGGGAGCTGTTTTTT.

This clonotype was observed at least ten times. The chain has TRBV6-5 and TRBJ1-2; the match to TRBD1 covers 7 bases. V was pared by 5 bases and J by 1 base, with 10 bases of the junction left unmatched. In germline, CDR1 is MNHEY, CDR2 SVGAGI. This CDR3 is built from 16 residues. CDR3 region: CASSITTGNYNYGYTF. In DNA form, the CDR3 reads TGTGCCAGCAGTATTACGACAGGGAACTATAACTATGGCTACACCTTC.

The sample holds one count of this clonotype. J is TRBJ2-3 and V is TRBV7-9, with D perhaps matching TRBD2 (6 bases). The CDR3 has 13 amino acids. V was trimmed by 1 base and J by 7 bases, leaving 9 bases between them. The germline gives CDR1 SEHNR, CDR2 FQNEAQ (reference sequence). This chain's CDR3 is CASSLGEENTQYF. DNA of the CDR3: TGTGCCAGCAGCTTAGGGGAGGAGAATACGCAGTATTTT.

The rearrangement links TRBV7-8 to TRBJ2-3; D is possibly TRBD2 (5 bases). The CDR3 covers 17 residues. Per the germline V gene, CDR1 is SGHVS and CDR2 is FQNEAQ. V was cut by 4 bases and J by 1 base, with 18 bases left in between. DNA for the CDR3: TGTGCCAGCAGCTCCCCCCTTTTGCTGGGAGGCACAGATACGCAGTATTTT. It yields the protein CASSSPLLLGGTDTQYF.

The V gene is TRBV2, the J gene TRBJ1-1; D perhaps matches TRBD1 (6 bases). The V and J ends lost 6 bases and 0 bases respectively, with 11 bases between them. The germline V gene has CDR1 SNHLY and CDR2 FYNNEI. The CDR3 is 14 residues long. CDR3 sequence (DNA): TGTGCCAGCAGCGACAGGCTAATGAACACTGAAGCTTTCTTT. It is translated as CASSDRLMNTEAFF.

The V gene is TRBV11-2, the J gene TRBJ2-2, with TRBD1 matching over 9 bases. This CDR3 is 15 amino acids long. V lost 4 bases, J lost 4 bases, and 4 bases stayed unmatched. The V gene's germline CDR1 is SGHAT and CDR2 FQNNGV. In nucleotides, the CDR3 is TGTGCCAGCAGCTCTACAGGGGGCAGCACCGGGGAGCTGTTTTTT. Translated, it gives CASSSTGGSTGELFF.